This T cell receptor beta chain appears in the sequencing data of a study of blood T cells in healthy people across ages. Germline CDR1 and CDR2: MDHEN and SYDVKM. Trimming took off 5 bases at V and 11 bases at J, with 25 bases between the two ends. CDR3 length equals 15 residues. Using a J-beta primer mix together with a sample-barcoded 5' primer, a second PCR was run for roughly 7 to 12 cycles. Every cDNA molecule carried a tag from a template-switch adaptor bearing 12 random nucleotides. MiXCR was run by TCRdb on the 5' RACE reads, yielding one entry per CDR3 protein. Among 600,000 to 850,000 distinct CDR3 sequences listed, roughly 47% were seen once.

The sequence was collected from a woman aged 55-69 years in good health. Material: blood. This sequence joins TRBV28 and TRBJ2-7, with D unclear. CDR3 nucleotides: TGTGCCAGCAGTCCCACACGACCTCATTCTACGAGTGAGTACTTC. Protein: CASSPTRPHSTSEYF.